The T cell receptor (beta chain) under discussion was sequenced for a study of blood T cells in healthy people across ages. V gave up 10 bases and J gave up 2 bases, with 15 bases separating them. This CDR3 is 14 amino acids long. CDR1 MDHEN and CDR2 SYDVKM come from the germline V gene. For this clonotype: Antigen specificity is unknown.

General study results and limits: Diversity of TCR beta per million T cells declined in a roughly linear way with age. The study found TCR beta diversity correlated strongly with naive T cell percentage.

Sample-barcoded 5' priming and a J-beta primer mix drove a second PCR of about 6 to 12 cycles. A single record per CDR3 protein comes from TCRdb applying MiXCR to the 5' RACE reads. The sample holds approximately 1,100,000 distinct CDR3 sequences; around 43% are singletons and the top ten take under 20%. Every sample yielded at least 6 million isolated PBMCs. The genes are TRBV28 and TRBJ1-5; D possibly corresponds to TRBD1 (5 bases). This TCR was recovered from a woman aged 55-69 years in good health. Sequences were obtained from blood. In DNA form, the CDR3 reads TGTGCCACCGGGGGTTCAGGAGGCAATCAGCCCCAGCATTTT. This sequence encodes CATGGSGGNQPQHF.